The 8 T cell receptor beta chains in this list originate from one sample, sequenced in a study of blood T cell repertoires in COVID-19. Here immunoSEQ multiplex PCR was the method, and the copy in TCRdb shows in-frame clones only, minus some. Among just under 65,000 clones listed, around four fifths were seen once. Source material: peripheral blood. These receptors originate from a human donor in a cohort sampled during active COVID-19.

This chain links TRBV2 with TRBJ2-1; possibly TRBD2 for D (5 bases). The CDR3 contains 15 residues. Germline V gene data show CDR1 as SNHLY and CDR2 as FYNNEI. Trimming pared 7 bases from V and 3 bases from J, leaving 16 bases between. The CDR3, as DNA: TGTGCCAGCACCCTACTAGGGAGTCTCTACAATGAGCAGTTCTTC. It translates to CASTLLGSLYNEQFF.

V usage is TRBV6-1 and J usage is TRBJ1-2, with 8 bases lining up with TRBD1. V lost 3 bases, J lost 2 bases, and 5 bases stayed unmatched. CDR1 and CDR2 from the germline V gene are MNHNS and SASEGT. This CDR3 spans 15 amino acids. Written as DNA, the CDR3 is TGTGCCAGCAGTGAGGCGACAGGGGTGAACTATGGCTACACCTTC. This gives the protein CASSEATGVNYGYTF.

As regards this clone: Other DNA sequences in the sample encode the same CDR3. The chain recombines TRBV7-2 with TRBJ1-1, with D tentatively TRBD1 (6 bases). CDR1 is SGHTA and CDR2 is FQGNSA in the germline V gene. The CDR3 has 12 residues. V was clipped by 3 bases and J by 5 bases, with 7 bases between them. Here the CDR3 reads CASSLRGTEAFF. CDR3 sequence (DNA): TGTGCCAGCAGCTTGAGGGGGACTGAAGCTTTCTTT.

The rearrangement joins TRBV10-3 to TRBJ2-4; 8 nucleotides align to TRBD1. The junction had 6 bases not matched to a gene; V was cut back by 3 bases and J by 11 bases. This CDR3 has 13 residues. Germline CDR1 and CDR2: ENHRY and SYGVKD. CDR3 loop: CAISEGTGDFQYF. In DNA form, the CDR3 reads TGTGCCATCAGTGAAGGGACAGGTGACTTTCAGTACTTC.

This clone was recorded at least ten times. The chain carries TRBV29-1 and TRBJ1-1; TRBD1 might be the D (5 bases). There are 12 residues in the CDR3. Germline lookup yields CDR1 SQVTM and CDR2 ANQGSEA. Trimming shortened V by 4 bases and J by 5 bases, and 11 bases separated the two germline ends. In DNA, the CDR3 is TGCAGCGTTGTTGGGGCTGGGACTGAAGCTTTCTTT. Its protein is CSVVGAGTEAFF.

The chain carries TRBV9 and TRBJ1-1; 12 bases align to TRBD1. Trimming at V came to 3 bases and at J to 7 bases, leaving 7 bases not matched to a gene. This CDR3 contains 15 residues. Germline loops: CDR1 SGDLS, CDR2 YYNGEE. CDR3 coding DNA: TGTGCCAGCAGCGGAGGGACAGGGGGCCTGGGTGAAGCTTTCTTT. Translating it yields CASSGGTGGLGEAFF.

This clone was picked up a small number of times. V gene TRBV10-3 combines with J gene TRBJ1-2; TRBD1 aligns across 7 bases. Germline CDR1 reads ENHRY; CDR2 reads SYGVKD. The junction had 10 bases not matched to a gene; V was cut back by 10 bases and J by 8 bases. The CDR3 is made up of 12 amino acids. In nucleotides, the CDR3 is TGTGCCACCGTACAGGGGACGGAAGGCTACACCTTC. Amino acid sequence: CATVQGTEGYTF.

The J gene is TRBJ2-3, the V gene TRBV18; D is unclear. This CDR3 comprises 14 residues. Germline lookup yields CDR1 KGHSH and CDR2 LQKENI. With 3 bases removed from V and 0 bases from J, the gap between germline ends came to 7 bases. The CDR3 DNA is TGTGCCAGCTCACCTTTCGGTAGCACAGATACGCAGTATTTT. Protein: CASSPFGSTDTQYF.